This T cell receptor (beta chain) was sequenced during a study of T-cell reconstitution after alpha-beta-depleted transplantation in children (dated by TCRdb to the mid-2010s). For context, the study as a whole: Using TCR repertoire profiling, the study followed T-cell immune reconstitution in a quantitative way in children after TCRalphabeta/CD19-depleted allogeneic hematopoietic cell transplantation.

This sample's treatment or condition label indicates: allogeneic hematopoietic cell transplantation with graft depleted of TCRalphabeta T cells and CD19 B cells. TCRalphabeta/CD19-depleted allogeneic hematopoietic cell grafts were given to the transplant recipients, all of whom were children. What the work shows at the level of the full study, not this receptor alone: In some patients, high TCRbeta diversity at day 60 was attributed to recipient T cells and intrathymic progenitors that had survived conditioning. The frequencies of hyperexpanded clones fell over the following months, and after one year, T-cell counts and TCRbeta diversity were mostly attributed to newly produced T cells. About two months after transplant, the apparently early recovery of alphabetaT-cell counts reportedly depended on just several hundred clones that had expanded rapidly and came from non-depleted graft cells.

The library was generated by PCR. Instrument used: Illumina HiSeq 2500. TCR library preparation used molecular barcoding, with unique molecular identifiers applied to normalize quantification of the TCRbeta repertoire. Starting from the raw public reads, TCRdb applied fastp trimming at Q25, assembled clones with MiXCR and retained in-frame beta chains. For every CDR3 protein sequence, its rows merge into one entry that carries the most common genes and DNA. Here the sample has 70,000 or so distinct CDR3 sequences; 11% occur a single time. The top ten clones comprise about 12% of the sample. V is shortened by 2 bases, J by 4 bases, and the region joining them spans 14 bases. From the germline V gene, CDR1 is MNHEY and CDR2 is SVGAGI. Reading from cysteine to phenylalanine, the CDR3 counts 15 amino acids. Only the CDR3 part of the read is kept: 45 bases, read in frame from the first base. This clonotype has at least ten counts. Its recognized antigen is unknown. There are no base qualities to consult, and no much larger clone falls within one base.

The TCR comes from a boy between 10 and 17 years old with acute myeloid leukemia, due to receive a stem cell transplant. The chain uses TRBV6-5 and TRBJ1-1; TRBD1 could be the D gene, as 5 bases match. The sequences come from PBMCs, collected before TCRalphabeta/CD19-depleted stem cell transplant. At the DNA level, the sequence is TGTGCCAGCAGTTACCGTCCGGGGGGATCCACTGAAGCTTTCTTT. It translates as CASSYRPGGSTEAFF.